This T cell receptor (beta chain) was obtained from a study of blood T cells in healthy people across ages. The CDR3 is 14 amino acids. Germline V gives CDR1 MNHNS, CDR2 SASEGT. V was clipped by 4 bases and J by 3 bases, with 13 bases between them. Sample-barcoded 5' priming and a J-beta primer mix drove a second PCR of about 6 to 12 cycles. From the 5' RACE reads, TCRdb called clonotypes with MiXCR, one entry per CDR3 protein. Here the sample spans some 900,000 distinct CDR3 sequences, roughly 43% being singletons. This clonotype was detected only a few times. Its target is unknown. Study observations and caveats: Leaving the PBMCs unsorted stopped any conclusive comparison of naive versus antigen-experienced cells. Researchers deemed the diversity estimates from one million T cells underestimates.

The origin of this receptor is a man aged 25 to 40 in good health. The V gene is TRBV6-1, the J gene TRBJ2-7; the D call may be TRBD1 or TRBD2 (6 bases each). Sequenced: blood. The CDR3 DNA reads TGTGCCAGCAGTGCTCTTGGAGGGGGCTACGAGCAGTACTTC. This translates into CASSALGGGYEQYF.